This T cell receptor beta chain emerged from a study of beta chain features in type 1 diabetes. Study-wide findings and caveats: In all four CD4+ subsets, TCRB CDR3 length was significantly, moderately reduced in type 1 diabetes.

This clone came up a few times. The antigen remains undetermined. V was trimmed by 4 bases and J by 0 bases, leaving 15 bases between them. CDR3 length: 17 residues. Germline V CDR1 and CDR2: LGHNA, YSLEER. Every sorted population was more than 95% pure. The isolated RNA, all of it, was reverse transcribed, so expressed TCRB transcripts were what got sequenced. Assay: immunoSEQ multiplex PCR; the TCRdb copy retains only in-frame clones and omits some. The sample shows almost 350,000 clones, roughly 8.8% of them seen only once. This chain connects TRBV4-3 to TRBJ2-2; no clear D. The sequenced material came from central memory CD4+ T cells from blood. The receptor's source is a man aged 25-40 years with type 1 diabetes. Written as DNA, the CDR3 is TGCGCCAGCAGCCTCTACTCGGTGACGGCGAACACCGGGGAGCTGTTTTTT. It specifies CASSLYSVTANTGELFF.